Listed below are T cell receptor beta chains from one sample, sequenced in a study of T cell responses to AZD1222 COVID-19 vaccine. The data were produced by immunoSEQ multiplex PCR, yet TCRdb's version contains in-frame clones alone and is incomplete. The sample has almost 80,000 clones; roughly 90% are singletons. Specimen: peripheral blood, collected on day 0 of AZD1222 vaccination. Every receptor here comes from an adult in good health. Both conserved end residues are part of each CDR3. The D gene is left open where the match is weak. Not every row has a clone size; where given, it reads once, few, many or a size class.

>TRBJ1-6|TRBV7-9|NA|NA
TGTGCCAGCAGCCCGCGGGTTGGTTCACCCCTCCACTTT
CASSPRVGSPLHF
>TRBJ1-3|TRBV7-6|NA|NA
TGTGCCAGCAGCTTAGTGGCGGGCTCTGGAAACACCATATATTTT
CASSLVAGSGNTIYF
>TRBJ2-7|TRBV7-2|NA|NA
TGTGCCAGCAGCTTAATCGGCAGGCTCTCCTACGAGCAGTACTTC
CASSLIGRLSYEQYF
>TRBJ2-2|TRBV7-2|NA|once
TGTGCCAGCAGTCCTATGGGAGGCCCCTTAACCGGGGAGCTGTTTTTT
CASSPMGGPLTGELFF
>TRBJ1-4|TRBV11-2|NA|NA
TGTGCCAGCAGCTTATATGAAAAACTGTTTTTT
CASSLYEKLFF
>TRBJ1-3|TRBV21-1|NA|NA
TGTGCCAGCAGCAAGTCCAAACCAGGGGGGAAAACTGGAAACACCATATATTTT
CASSKSKPGGKTGNTIYF
>TRBJ2-1|TRBV6-4|NA|NA
TGTGCCAGCAGTGACTCGACTGGGGTTACAAATGAGCAGTTCTTC
CASSDSTGVTNEQFF
>TRBJ2-3|TRBV12-5|NA|once
TGTGCTAGTGGTAGAGATCCAGATACGCAGTATTTT
CASGRDPDTQYF
>TRBJ2-5|TRBV28|NA|once
TGTGCCAGCCTGGACAGCCCACTCCGGGAGACCCAGTACTTC
CASLDSPLRETQYF
>TRBJ2-1|TRBV7-8|NA|few
TGTGCCAGCCACGGGACGGGATGGCCGCGTTGGCAGTTCTTC
CASHGTGWPRWQFF
>TRBJ2-2|TRBV12-5|NA|NA
TGTGCTAGTGGTTTGGTCACGGACAGCTCGACCGGGGAGCTGTTTTTT
CASGLVTDSSTGELFF
>TRBJ2-1|TRBV28|NA|NA
TGTGCCAGCCCCCAGGGACATTCCCCGAATGAGCAGTTCTTC
CASPQGHSPNEQFF
>TRBJ2-2|TRBV7-7|TRBD1|NA
TGTGCCAGCAGCCATCCGGGACAGGGGAACACCGGGGAGCTGTTTTTT
CASSHPGQGNTGELFF
>TRBJ2-2|TRBV18|NA|few
TGTGCCAGCTCACCAATAGCCATGAACACCGGGGAGCTGTTTTTT
CASSPIAMNTGELFF
>TRBJ1-1|TRBV5-1|NA|once
TGCGCCAGCAGCCCTTATGTGGGGGCGAACACTGAAGCTTTCTTT
CASSPYVGANTEAFF
>TRBJ1-2|TRBV9|TRBD1|few
TGTGCCAGCAGCTCCCGACAGGGCTATGGCTACACCTTC
CASSSRQGYGYTF
>TRBJ2-1|TRBV19|TRBD2|NA
TGTGCCAGTAAGCCGACTAGCGGGAGTGCGAATGAGCAGTTCTTC
CASKPTSGSANEQFF
>TRBJ2-2|TRBV11-3|NA|NA
TGTGCCAGCAGCTACGGACTGAAGAACACCGGGGAGCTGTTTTTT
CASSYGLKNTGELFF
>TRBJ2-5|TRBV7-3|NA|NA
TGTGCCAGCAGCCCACACGGGGGAATGGTGGAGACCCAGTACTTC
CASSPHGGMVETQYF
>TRBJ2-2|TRBV19|NA|once
TGTGCCAGTAGTATAGTCCGAAGTGAGCTGTTTTTT
CASSIVRSELFF
>TRBJ1-1|TRBV7-9|NA|NA
TGTGCCAGCAGCCGACGATGGGGAGGGGGAATGAACACTGAAGCTTTCTTT
CASSRRWGGGMNTEAFF
>TRBJ1-1|TRBV6-5|NA|NA
TGTGCCAGCAGACGGACAGCGAACACTGAAGCTTTCTTT
CASRRTANTEAFF
>TRBJ2-3|TRBV4-2|NA|NA
TGTGCCAGCAGCCAAGAAGGGGCCAGTGGAGATACGCAGTATTTT
CASSQEGASGDTQYF
>TRBJ1-2|TRBV4-3|TRBD1|NA
TGCGCCAGCAGCCAGCTTCAATCCGGGACAGGGAGTGGCTACACCTTC
CASSQLQSGTGSGYTF
>TRBJ2-5|TRBV18|TRBD2|NA
TGTGCCAGCTCACCACGGTCTAGCGGGAGTGTGGAGACCCAGTACTTC
CASSPRSSGSVETQYF
>TRBJ2-2|TRBV5-4|NA|NA
TGTGCCAGCAGCCCCTTGGGCGATAACACCGGGGAGCTGTTTTTT
CASSPLGDNTGELFF
>TRBJ2-3|TRBV27|NA|once
TGTGCCAGCAGTTTCGAACCGGGTGGCACGCAGTATTTT
CASSFEPGGTQYF
>TRBJ2-7|TRBV4-3|TRBD1|NA
TGCGCCAGCAGCCAAGCCCCCTTGGGGGACAGCCGCTACGAGCAGTACTTC
CASSQAPLGDSRYEQYF
>TRBJ1-2|TRBV28|TRBD1|NA
TGTGCCAGCAGTTTTGGGCAGGGGGCGCGTTATGGCTACACCTTC
CASSFGQGARYGYTF
>TRBJ2-1|TRBV7-2|NA|NA
TGTGCCAGCAGCTTACTCGGCGACCGCAATGAGCAGTTCTTC
CASSLLGDRNEQFF
>TRBJ2-3|TRBV18|NA|NA
TGTGCCAGCTCACTTTACGAAGGGGGTACAGATACGCAGTATTTT
CASSLYEGGTDTQYF
>TRBJ1-5|TRBV19|TRBD1|NA
TGTGCCAGTAGTATTCGGAGAGGACAGGGGAATCAGCCCCAGCATTTT
CASSIRRGQGNQPQHF
>TRBJ2-7|TRBV27|NA|NA
TGTGCCAGCAGTTCACAGGGCTCCTACGAGCAGTACTTC
CASSSQGSYEQYF
>TRBJ2-7|TRBV11-1|TRBD1|NA
TGTGCCAGCAGCGACCGGGACAGGGCGTCCTACGAGCAGTACTTC
CASSDRDRASYEQYF
>TRBJ2-3|TRBV6-4|TRBD2|few
TGTGCCAGCAGTGACAGGGCGGGAGCTGGAGATACGCAGTATTTT
CASSDRAGAGDTQYF
>TRBJ1-6|TRBV28|NA|NA
TGTGCCAGTGCCGGGGGAAATTCACCCCTCCACTTT
CASAGGNSPLHF
>TRBJ1-4|TRBV28|NA|NA
TGTGCCAGCAGGGGGTGGACAGCTACAAATGAAAAACTGTTTTTT
CASRGWTATNEKLFF
>TRBJ1-2|TRBV27|NA|NA
TGTGCCAGCAGAGCATCGGGGTTCAACTATGGCTACACCTTC
CASRASGFNYGYTF
>TRBJ1-3|TRBV5-1|NA|NA
TGCGCCAGCAGCCAGGAACTCGGAAACACCATATATTTT
CASSQELGNTIYF
>TRBJ2-2|TRBV7-2|TRBD2|many
TGTGCCAGCAGCTTAATAGGCGGGAGGGCCACCGGGGAGCTGTTTTTT
CASSLIGGRATGELFF
>TRBJ1-2|TRBV10-3|NA|NA
TGTGCCATCAAAGGGGGGGACTATGGCTACACCTTC
CAIKGGDYGYTF
>TRBJ1-2|TRBV19|NA|NA
TGTGCCAGTAGTCCGGGCCCCAGCAGGGAAGAGTCTGGCTACACCTTC
CASSPGPSREESGYTF
>TRBJ2-7|TRBV6-6|TRBD2|NA
TGTGCCAGCAGTCTCACGAGGGGAATTACTAGCGGGGGAGCCTACGAGCAGTACTTC
CASSLTRGITSGGAYEQYF
>TRBJ1-5|TRBV30|TRBD1|NA
TGTGCCTGGAGTGAAACAGGGGGACAGCCCCAGCATTTT
CAWSETGGQPQHF